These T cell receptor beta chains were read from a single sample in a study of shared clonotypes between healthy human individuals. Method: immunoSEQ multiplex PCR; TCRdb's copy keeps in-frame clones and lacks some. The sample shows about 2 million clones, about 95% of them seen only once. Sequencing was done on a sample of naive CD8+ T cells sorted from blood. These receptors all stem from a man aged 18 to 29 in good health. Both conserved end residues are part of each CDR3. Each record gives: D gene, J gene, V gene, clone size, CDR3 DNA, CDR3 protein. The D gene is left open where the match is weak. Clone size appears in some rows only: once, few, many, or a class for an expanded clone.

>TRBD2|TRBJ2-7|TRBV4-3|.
TGCGCCAGCAGCCAAGTTTATCGGGGGGACTACGAGCAGTACTTC
CASSQVYRGDYEQYF
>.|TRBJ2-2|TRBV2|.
TGTGCCAGCAGCCCCGTCCGACAGCAGAACACCGGGGAGCTGTTTTTT
CASSPVRQQNTGELFF
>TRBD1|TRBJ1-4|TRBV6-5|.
TGTGCCAGCAGTTACCTGACAGGGGGGGAAAAACTGTTTTTT
CASSYLTGGEKLFF
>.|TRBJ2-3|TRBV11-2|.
TGTGCCAGCAGCTTCCGAGGGGGTGGGACAGATACGCAGTATTTT
CASSFRGGGTDTQYF
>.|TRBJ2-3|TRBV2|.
TGTGCCAGCACCTCCGGGACGGTTTACACAGATACGCAGTATTTT
CASTSGTVYTDTQYF
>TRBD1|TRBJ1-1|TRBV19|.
TGTGCCAGTAGTATGAGAGGGGGCGGTTGGGCTGAAGCTTTCTTT
CASSMRGGGWAEAFF
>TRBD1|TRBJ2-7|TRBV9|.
TGTGCCAGCAGCGTAGGAGGGCAGGGGGCGGGTTTCTACGAGCAGTACTTC
CASSVGGQGAGFYEQYF
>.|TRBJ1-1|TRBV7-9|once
TGTGCCAGCACAGGCGTGAACACTGAAGCTTTCTTT
CASTGVNTEAFF
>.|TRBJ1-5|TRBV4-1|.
TGCGCCAGCAGCCAAGACAGAACGAATAGCAATCAGCCCCAGCATTTT
CASSQDRTNSNQPQHF
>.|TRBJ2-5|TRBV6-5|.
TGTGCCAGCAGTTACGTCGCAGGGACGGCGGAGACCCAGTACTTC
CASSYVAGTAETQYF
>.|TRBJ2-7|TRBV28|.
TGTGCCACCCAAGGGCTAGGGTCGGTATACGAGCAGTACTTC
CATQGLGSVYEQYF
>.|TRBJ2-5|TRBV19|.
TGTGCCAGTAGTATAGATCCGGCAACCCCACAAGAGACCCAGTACTTC
CASSIDPATPQETQYF
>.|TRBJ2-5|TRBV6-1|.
TGTGCCAGCAGTGAAATGGTATGGGATGGAGAGACCCAGTACTTC
CASSEMVWDGETQYF
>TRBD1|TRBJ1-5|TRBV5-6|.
TGTGCCAGCAGCTCCTTGGGGACAGCAGGGTATAGTCAGCCCCAGCATTTT
CASSSLGTAGYSQPQHF
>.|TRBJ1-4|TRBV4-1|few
TGCGCCAGCAGCCAAGTAACGACTAATGAAAAACTGTTTTTT
CASSQVTTNEKLFF
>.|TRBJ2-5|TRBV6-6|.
TGTGCCAGCAGTTACCCGGGACTAGAGACCCAGTACTTC
CASSYPGLETQYF
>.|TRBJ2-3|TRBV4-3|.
TGCGCCAGCAGCCAAGATGAGCTCCCTCGGGATACGCAGTATTTT
CASSQDELPRDTQYF
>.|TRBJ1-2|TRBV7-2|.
TGTGCCAGCAGCTTAGAAAACCTGGATTTTAACTATGGCTACACCTTC
CASSLENLDFNYGYTF
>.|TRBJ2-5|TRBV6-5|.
TGTGCCAGCAGCGAGACACTTATAGGGGAGACCCAGTACTTC
CASSETLIGETQYF
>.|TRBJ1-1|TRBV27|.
TGTGCCAGCAGTTTATCGCCAGCCCAAGGAGCTTTCTTT
CASSLSPAQGAFF
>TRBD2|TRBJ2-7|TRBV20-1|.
TGCAGTGCTCCCCAGCGGGAGAACCGGAACTTC
CSAPQRENRNF
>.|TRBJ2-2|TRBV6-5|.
TGTGCCAGCAGTTACTTTGCGGGGGCCGGCGGGGAGCTGTTTTTT
CASSYFAGAGGELFF
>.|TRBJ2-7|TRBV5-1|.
TGCGCCAGCAGCTTGGCCGAGGGGTACGAGCAGTACTTC
CASSLAEGYEQYF
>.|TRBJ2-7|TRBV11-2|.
TGTGCCAGCAGCGACCAGAATTTACCCTACGAGCAGTACTTC
CASSDQNLPYEQYF
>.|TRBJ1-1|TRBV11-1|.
TGTGCCAGCAGCTTTTATCTGGGGGCGGAAATCTTCTTT
CASSFYLGAEIFF
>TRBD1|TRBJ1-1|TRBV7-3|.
TGTGCCAGCAGCCCGACAGGGGGGGGGAACACTGAAGCTTTCTTT
CASSPTGGGNTEAFF
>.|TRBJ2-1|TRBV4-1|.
TGCGCCAGCAGCTTGACAGCCAATGAGCAGTTCTTC
CASSLTANEQFF
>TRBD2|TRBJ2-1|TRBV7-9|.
TGTGCCAGCAGACTAGCGGGGCCGATCAATGAGCAGTTCTTC
CASRLAGPINEQFF